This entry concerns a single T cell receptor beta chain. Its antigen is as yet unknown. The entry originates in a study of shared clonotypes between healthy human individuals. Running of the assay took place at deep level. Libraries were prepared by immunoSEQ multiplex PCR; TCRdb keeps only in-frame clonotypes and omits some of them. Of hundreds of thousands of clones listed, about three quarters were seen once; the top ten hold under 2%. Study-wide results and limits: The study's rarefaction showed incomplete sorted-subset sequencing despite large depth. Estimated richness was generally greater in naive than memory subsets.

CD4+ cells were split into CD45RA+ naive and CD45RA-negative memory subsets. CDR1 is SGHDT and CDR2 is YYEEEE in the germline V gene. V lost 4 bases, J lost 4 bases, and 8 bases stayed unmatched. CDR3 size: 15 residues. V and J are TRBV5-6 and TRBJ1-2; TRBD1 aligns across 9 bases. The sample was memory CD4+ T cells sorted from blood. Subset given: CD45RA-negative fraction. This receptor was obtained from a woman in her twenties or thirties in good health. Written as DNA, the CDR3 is TGTGCCAGCAGCCCGACAGGGGGATTTATCTATGGCTACACCTTC. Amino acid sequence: CASSPTGGFIYGYTF.